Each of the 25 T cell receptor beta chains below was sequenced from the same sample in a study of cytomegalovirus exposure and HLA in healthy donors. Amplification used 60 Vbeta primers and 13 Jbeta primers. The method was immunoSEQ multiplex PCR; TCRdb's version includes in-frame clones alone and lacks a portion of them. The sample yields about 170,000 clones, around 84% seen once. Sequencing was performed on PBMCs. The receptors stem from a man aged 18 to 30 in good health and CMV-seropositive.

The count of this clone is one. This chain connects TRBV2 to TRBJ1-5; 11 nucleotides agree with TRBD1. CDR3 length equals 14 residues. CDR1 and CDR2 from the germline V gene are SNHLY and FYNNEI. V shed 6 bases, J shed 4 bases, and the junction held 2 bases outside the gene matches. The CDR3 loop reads CASRGQGGNQPQHF. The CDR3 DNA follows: TGTGCCAGCAGGGGACAGGGGGGAAATCAGCCCCAGCATTTT.

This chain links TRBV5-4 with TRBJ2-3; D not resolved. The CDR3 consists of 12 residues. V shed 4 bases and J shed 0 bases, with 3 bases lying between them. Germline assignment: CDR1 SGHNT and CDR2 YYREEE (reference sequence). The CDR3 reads CASSPSTDTQYF. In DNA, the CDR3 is TGTGCCAGCAGCCCTAGCACAGATACGCAGTATTTT.

In DNA form, the CDR3 reads TGTGCCAGCAGTAGAGACGGACAGGGGGGAAACACCATATATTTT. This gives the protein CASSRDGQGGNTIYF. The chain has TRBV6-5 and TRBJ1-3, with 9 bases that match TRBD1. This CDR3 has 15 amino acids. Germline V gene sequence: CDR1 MNHEY, CDR2 SVGAGI. V was clipped by 5 bases and J by 4 bases; unmatched bases: 6.

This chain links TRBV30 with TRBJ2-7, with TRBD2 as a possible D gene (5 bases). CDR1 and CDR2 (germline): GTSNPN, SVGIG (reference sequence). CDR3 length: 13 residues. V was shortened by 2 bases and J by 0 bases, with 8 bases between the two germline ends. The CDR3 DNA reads TGTGCCTGGAGTCTCGGGGACTCCTACGAGCAGTACTTC. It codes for CAWSLGDSYEQYF.

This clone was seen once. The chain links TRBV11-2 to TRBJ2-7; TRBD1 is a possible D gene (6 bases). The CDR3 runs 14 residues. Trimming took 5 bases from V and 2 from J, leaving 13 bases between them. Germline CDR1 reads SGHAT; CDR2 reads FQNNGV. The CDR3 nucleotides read TGTGCCAGCAGCGTGATCAGGGGCGCCTACGAGCAGTACTTC. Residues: CASSVIRGAYEQYF.

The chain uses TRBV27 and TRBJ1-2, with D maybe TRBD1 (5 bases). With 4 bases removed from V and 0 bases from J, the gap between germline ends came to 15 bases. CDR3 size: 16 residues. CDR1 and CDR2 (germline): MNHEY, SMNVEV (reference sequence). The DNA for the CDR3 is TGTGCCAGCAGTTCCTCCCCAACAGGAGCTAACTATGGCTACACCTTC. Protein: CASSSSPTGANYGYTF.

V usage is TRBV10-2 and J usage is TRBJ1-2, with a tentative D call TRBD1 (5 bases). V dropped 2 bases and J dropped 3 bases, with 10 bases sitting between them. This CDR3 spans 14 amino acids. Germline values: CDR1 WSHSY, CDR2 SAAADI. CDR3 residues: CASSEDSLDYGYTF. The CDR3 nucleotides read TGCGCCAGCAGTGAGGACAGTTTAGACTATGGCTACACCTTC.

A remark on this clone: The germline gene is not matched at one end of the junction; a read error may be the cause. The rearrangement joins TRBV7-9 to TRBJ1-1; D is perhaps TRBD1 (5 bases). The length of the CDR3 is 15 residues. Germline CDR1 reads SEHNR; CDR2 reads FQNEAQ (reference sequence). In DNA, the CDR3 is TGTTCCAGCAGCTTAGAGGAGGGGAAGAACACTGAAGCTTTCTTT. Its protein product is CSSSLEEGKNTEAFF.

For the CDR3, the DNA is TGTGCCAGCAGCTTAGCTGGGGCAAATCTCGGGGCCAACGTCCTGACTTTC. Protein sequence: CASSLAGANLGANVLTF. V usage is TRBV7-2 and J usage is TRBJ2-6; D perhaps matches TRBD1 (5 bases). V lost 0 bases, J lost 4 bases, and 13 bases lay in between. The CDR3 is 17 residues long. CDR1 SGHTA and CDR2 FQGNSA come from the germline V gene.

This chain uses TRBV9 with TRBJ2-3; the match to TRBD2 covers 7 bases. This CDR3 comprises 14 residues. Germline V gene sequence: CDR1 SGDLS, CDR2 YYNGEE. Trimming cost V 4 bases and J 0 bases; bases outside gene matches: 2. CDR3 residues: CASSSSGSTDTQYF. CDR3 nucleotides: TGTGCCAGCAGCTCTAGCGGTAGCACAGATACGCAGTATTTT. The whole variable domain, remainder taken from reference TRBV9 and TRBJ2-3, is DSGVTQTPKHLITATGQRVTLRCSPRSGDLSVYWYQQSLDQGLQFLIQYYNGEERAKGNILERFSAQQFPDLHSELNLSSLELGDSALYFCASSSSGSTDTQYFGPGTRLTVL.

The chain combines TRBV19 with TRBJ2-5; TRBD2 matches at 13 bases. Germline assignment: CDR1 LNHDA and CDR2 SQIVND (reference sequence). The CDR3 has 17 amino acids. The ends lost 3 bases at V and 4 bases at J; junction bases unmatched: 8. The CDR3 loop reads CASSIRLAGGSVETQYF. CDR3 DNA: TGTGCCAGTAGTATCCGACTAGCGGGGGGATCAGTAGAGACCCAGTACTTC. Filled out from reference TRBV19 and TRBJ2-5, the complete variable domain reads DGGITQSPKYLFRKEGQNVTLSCEQNLNHDAMYWYRQDPGQGLRLIYYSQIVNDFQKGDIAEGYSVSREKKESFPLTVTSAQKNPTAFYLCASSIRLAGGSVETQYFGPGTRLLVL.

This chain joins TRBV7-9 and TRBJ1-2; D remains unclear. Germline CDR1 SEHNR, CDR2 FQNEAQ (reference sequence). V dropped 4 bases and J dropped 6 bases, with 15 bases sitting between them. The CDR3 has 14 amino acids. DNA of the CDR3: TGTGCCAGCAGCTGGCCGTGGGAGTCGGATGGCTACACCTTC. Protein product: CASSWPWESDGYTF.

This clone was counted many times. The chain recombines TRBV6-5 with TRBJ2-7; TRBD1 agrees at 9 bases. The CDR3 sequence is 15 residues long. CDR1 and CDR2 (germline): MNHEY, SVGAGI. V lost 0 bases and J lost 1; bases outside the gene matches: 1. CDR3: CASSYSGTGSYEQYF. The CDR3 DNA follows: TGTGCCAGCAGTTACTCCGGGACAGGGTCCTACGAGCAGTACTTC.

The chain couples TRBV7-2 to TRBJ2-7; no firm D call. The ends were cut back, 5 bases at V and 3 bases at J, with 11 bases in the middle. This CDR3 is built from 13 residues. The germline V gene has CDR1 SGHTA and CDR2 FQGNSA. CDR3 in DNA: TGTGCCAGCAGCCTGAGACATGTCTACGAGCAGTACTTC. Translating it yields CASSLRHVYEQYF.

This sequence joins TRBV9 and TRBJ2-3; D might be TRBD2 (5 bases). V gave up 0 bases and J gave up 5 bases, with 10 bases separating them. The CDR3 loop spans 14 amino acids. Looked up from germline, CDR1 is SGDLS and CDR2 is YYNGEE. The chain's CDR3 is CASSVAPGGDTQYF. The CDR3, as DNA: TGTGCCAGCAGCGTAGCCCCCGGAGGAGATACGCAGTATTTT.

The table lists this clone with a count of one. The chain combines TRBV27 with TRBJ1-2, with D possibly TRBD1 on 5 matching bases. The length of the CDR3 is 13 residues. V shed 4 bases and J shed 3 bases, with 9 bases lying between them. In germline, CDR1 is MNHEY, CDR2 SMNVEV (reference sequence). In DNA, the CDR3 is TGTGCCAGCAGTTCAGACAGTTACTATGGCTACACCTTC. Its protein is CASSSDSYYGYTF.

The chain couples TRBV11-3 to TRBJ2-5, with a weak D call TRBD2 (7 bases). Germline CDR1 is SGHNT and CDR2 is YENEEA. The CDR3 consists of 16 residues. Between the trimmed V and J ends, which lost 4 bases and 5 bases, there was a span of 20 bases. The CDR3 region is CASSSAARGAGETQYF. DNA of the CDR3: TGTGCCAGCAGCTCCGCTGCTCGGGGGGCCGGGGAGACCCAGTACTTC.

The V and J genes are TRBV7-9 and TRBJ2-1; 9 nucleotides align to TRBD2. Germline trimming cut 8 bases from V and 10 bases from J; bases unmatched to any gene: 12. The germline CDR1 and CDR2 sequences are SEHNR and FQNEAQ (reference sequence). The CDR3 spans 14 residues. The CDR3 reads CASRQGGGAGEQFF. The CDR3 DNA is TGTGCCAGCCGCCAGGGCGGGGGGGCCGGAGAGCAGTTCTTC.

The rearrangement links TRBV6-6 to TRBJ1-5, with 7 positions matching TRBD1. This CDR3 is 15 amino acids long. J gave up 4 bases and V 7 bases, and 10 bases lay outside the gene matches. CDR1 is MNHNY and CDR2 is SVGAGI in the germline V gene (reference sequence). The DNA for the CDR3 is TGTGCCAGCACCAACCGGGACAGATCGAATCAGCCCCAGCATTTT. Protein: CASTNRDRSNQPQHF.

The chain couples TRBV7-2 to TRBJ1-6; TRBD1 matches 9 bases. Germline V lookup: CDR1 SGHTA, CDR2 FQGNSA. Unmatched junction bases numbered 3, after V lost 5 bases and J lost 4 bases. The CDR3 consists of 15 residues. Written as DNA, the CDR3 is TGTGCCAGCAGCCTAGGGACAGGGTATAATTCACCCCTCCACTTT. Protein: CASSLGTGYNSPLHF.

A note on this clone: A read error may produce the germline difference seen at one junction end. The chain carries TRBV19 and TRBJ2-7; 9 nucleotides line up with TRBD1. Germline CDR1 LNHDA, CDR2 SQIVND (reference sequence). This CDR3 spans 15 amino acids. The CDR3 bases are TGTGCCGGTAGTATAGAGGGACAGGGATTTGGGGAGCAGTACTTC. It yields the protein CAGSIEGQGFGEQYF.

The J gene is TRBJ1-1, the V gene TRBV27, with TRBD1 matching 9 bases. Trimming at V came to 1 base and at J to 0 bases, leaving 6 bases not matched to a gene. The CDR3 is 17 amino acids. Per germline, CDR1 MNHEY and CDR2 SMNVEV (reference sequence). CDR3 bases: TGTGCCAGCAGTTTATTCCCGGACAGGGGAATGAACACTGAAGCTTTCTTT. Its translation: CASSLFPDRGMNTEAFF.

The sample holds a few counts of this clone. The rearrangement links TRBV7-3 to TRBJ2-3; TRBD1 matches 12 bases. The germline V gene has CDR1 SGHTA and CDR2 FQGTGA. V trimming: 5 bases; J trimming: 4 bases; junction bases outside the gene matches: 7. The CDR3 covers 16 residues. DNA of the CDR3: TGTGCCAGCAGCCTGACCGGGACAGGGGGCCCAGATACGCAGTATTTT. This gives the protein CASSLTGTGGPDTQYF.

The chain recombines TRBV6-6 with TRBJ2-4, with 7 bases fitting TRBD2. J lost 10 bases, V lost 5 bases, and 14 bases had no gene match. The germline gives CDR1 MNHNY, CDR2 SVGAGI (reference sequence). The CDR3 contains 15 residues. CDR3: CASSPDGGSAGIQYF. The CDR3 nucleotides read TGTGCCAGCAGTCCTGACGGGGGGTCCGCGGGTATTCAGTACTTC.

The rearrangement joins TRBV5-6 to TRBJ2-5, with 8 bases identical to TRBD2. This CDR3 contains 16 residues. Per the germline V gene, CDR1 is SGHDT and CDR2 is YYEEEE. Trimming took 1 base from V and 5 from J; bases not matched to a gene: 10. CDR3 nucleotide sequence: TGTGCCAGCAGCTTGCGGGGGGGGAGTCGGCGGGAGACCCAGTACTTC. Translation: CASSLRGGSRRETQYF.